The sample holds one count of the clone carrying this T cell receptor beta chain. The germline V and J ends were trimmed by 0 bases and 11 bases, with 10 bases remaining between them. Per the germline V gene, CDR1 is SGHTA and CDR2 is FQGTGA. The CDR3 has 13 residues. Genomic DNA templated the TCR beta VDJ and CDR3 profiling. TCRdb passed the reads through MiXCR, listing each CDR3 protein once. The table shows roughly 420,000 distinct CDR3 sequences, with around 68% occurring only once. The sample originates from a study of CD8+CD57+ T cells in acquired aplastic anemia. This chain links TRBV7-3 with TRBJ1-4; a weak D match, TRBD1 (5 bases). The source of this sequence is a human donor in good health, serving as a control. Sequencing input: sorted CD4+, CD8+, or CD8+CD57+ T cells (not recorded which) from PBMCs. The CDR3 region has the DNA TGTGCCAGCAGCTTAACGGACACCAACAAACTGTTTTTT. Translated: CASSLTDTNKLFF.